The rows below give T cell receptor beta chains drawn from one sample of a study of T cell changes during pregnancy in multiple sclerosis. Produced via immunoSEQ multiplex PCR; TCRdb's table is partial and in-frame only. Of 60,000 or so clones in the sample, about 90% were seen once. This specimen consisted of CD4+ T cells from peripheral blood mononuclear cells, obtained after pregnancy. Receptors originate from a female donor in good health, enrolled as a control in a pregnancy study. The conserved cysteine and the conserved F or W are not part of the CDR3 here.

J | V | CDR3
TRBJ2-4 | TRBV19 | ASSMGSGGSIQY
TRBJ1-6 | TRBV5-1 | ASSLEQGWNSPLH
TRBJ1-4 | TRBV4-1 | ASSQRQDNEKLF
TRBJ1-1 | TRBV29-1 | SAYQRGDSNTEAF
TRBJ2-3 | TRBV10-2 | ASSRTSGGAGGDTQY
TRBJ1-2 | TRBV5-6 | ASSPSRTGNYGYT
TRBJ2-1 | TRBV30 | AWRDYSGGASSYNEQF
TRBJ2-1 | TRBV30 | AWSGTVVNEQF
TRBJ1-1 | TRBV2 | ASSETGPSITEAF
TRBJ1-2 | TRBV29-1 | SVARTEIYGYT
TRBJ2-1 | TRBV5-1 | ASSWAGEENEQF
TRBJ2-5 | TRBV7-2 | ASSLAGWGGRETQY
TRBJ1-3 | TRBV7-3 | ASSRQPGNTIY
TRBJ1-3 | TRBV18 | ASSSRTENSGNTIY
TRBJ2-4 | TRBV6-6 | ASSSRNIQY
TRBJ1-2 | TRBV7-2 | ASSSRQPYGYT
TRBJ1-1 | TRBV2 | ASTRQMNTEAF
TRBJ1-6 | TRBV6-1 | ASSEGTGGNSPLH
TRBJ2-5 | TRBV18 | ASSPRITEETQY
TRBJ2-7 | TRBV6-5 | ASSQGTGYEQY
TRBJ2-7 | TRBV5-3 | ARSLRGFKVLLYEQY
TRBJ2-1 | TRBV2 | ASSVNRDNEQF
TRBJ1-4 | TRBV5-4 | ASSLGGGDEKLF
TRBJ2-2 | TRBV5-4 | ASSSGLAGAGELF
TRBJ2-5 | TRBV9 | ASSVGSGGETQY
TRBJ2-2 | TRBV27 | ASSHRGTGELF
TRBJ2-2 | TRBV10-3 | ATRQGNTGELF
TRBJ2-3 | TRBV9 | ASSATGNGGGTDTQY
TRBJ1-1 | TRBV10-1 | ASSDVNPGQDTEAF
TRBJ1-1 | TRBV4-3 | ASSREGGREAF
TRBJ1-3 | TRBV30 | AWSVRTGWNTIY
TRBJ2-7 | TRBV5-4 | ASSRETKAGEQY
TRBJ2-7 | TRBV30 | AWKLRTGSGSEQY
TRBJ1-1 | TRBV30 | ASTGSTEAF
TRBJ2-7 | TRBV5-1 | ASSLDSPYEQY
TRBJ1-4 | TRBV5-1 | ASSWEGRGEKLF
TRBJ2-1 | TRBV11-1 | ASSTYRVTNNEQF
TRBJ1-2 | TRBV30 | AWSVRDRGGYT
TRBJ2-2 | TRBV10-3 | AISGGLASGELF
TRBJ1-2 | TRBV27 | AGVTGNYGYT
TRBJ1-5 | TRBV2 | ASSKSQGANQPQH
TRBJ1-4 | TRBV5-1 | ASSFDRVGEKLF
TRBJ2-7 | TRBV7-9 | ASSLRGDSLYEQY
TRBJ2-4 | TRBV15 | ATSSGFKNIQY
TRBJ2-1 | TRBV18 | ASSPIAGTYNEQF
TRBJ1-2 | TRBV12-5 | ASGLATGLGYT
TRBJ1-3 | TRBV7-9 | ASSPDRIDYSGNTIY
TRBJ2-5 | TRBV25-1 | ASSARGRQETQY
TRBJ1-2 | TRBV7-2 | ASSSVTANYGYT
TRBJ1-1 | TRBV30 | AQGLMNTEAF
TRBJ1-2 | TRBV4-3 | ASSQDFGGVAGYT
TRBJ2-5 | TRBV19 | ATGGETQY
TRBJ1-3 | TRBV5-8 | ASSLGQASGNTIY
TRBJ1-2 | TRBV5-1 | ASSLTGANYGYT
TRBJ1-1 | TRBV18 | ASSLRQGGMNTEAF
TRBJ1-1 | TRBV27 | ASSREGAEAF
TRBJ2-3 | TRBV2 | ASSGTRGTDTQY
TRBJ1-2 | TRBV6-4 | ASSEDPGQIYGYT
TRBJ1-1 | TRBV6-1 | ASSDAGQVNTEAF
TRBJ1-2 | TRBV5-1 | ASSLADPNYGYT